This T cell receptor beta chain was sequenced for a study of T cells after somatic rescue of genetic block. Sequencing was performed with immunoSEQ multiplex PCR; in TCRdb, only in-frame clones are kept and a portion is missing. The sample carries 80,000 to 90,000 clones, 70% to 90% recorded once. The CDR3 has 15 residues. Germline CDR1 and CDR2: SSHAT and FNYEAQ (reference sequence). Regarding this clone: One junction end disagrees with the germline gene, perhaps due to a read error.

Sequencing used peripheral blood mononuclear cells (PBMCs). The gene calls are TRBV7-7 and TRBJ2-2, with TRBD2 matching 10 bases. The TCR sequence derives from a woman aged 18-29 years. CDR3 sequence reads: CASSRTSGNTGELFF. DNA of the CDR3: TGTGCTAGCAGCCGGACTAGCGGGAACACCGGGGAGCTGTTTTTT.